The 10 T cell receptor beta chains listed next were all sequenced from one sample in a study of early T cells in non-severe SARS-CoV-2 infection. MiXCR, applied by TCRdb to the 5' RACE reads, yields one record per CDR3 protein. The sample lists about 60,000 distinct CDR3 sequences; roughly 12% were seen once. The sequenced material came from whole blood. The receptor set was obtained from an adult who was a healthcare worker with PCR-confirmed SARS-CoV-2 infection or an uninfected control (not recorded which).

In its sample, this clonotype was seen a few times. This chain joins TRBV2 and TRBJ1-6, with D possibly matching TRBD1 (6 bases). CDR3 length: 14 residues. Germline CDR1 is SNHLY and CDR2 is FYNNEI. V lost 7 bases to trimming and J lost 9 bases, with 16 bases between them. CDR3 amino acids: CASTEEKGGSPLHF. The CDR3 DNA is TGTGCCAGCACTGAGGAGAAAGGGGGTTCACCCCTCCACTTT.

Ten or more counts support this clonotype. This chain connects TRBV29-1 to TRBJ2-5; tentatively, D is TRBD2 (5 bases). CDR1 and CDR2 (germline): SQVTM, ANQGSEA. This CDR3 is built from 12 residues. V lost 7 bases to trimming and J lost 4 bases, with 13 bases between them. CDR3 sequence: CSAQRAGETQYF. In DNA, the CDR3 is TGCAGCGCCCAAAGGGCGGGAGAGACCCAGTACTTC.

This clonotype was seen many times. DNA for the CDR3: TGCAGTGCTATCACTAGCGGGGGAATCACAGATACGCAGTATTTT. Its translation is CSAITSGGITDTQYF. The rearrangement links TRBV20-1 to TRBJ2-3, with TRBD2 matching over 11 bases. The CDR3 runs to 15 residues. Germline V gene data show CDR1 as DFQATT and CDR2 as SNEGSKA (reference sequence). Trimming removed 4 bases from V and 2 bases from J; junction bases left unmatched: 5.

This clonotype was seen at least ten times. The chain uses TRBV7-9 and TRBJ2-1, with TRBD1 matching over 7 bases. The CDR3 is made up of 12 amino acids. V was clipped by 5 bases and J by 8 bases; unmatched bases: 3. In germline, CDR1 is SEHNR, CDR2 FQNEAQ (reference sequence). CDR3 amino acids: CASSLGGHEQFF. CDR3 coding DNA: TGTGCCAGCAGCCTAGGGGGCCATGAGCAGTTCTTC.

This clonotype has just a few counts. V gene TRBV6-6 combines with J gene TRBJ2-1; D unclear. The CDR3 runs 14 residues. CDR1 is MNHNY, CDR2 SVGAGI, per germline (reference sequence). V was trimmed by 4 bases and J by 5 bases, leaving 12 bases between them. Here the CDR3 reads CASSSTLLDNEQFF. CDR3 nucleotide sequence: TGTGCCAGCAGTTCCACCCTCCTAGACAATGAGCAGTTCTTC.

V gene TRBV12-3 or TRBV12-4 combines with J gene TRBJ2-5, with a weak D call TRBD2 (6 bases). This CDR3 comprises 14 residues. The V and J ends lost 3 bases and 3 bases respectively, with 11 bases between them. CDR3 region: CASSFLALEETQYF. The CDR3 nucleotides read TGTGCCAGCAGTTTCCTAGCGCTGGAAGAGACCCAGTACTTC.

This clonotype was picked up many times. The V gene is TRBV7-9, the J gene TRBJ2-5; a possible D gene is TRBD2 (6 bases). CDR3 length equals 14 residues. The V gene's germline CDR1 is SEHNR and CDR2 FQNEAQ (reference sequence). Between the trimmed V and J ends, which lost 4 bases and 1 base, there was a span of 10 bases. The chain's CDR3 is CASSYAGLQETQYF. The CDR3 nucleotides read TGTGCCAGCAGCTATGCGGGACTCCAAGAGACCCAGTACTTC.

The table lists this clonotype with many counts. The rearrangement uses TRBV4-2 and TRBJ2-2; 8 bases agree with TRBD2. Trimming removed 1 base from V and 7 bases from J; junction bases left unmatched: 2. Germline CDR1 and CDR2: LGHNA and YNFKEQ. The CDR3 contains 14 residues. The CDR3 here is CASSQATSGGELFF. In DNA form, the CDR3 reads TGTGCCAGCAGCCAAGCCACTAGCGGCGGGGAGCTGTTTTTT.

This clonotype was seen many times. This chain uses TRBV7-6 with TRBJ1-5; a weak D match, TRBD1 (6 bases). CDR1 and CDR2 from the germline V gene are SGHVS and FNYEAQ. The CDR3 is 15 residues long. The V and J ends lost 5 bases and 1 base respectively, with 12 bases between them. CDR3 bases: TGTGCCAGCAGCCCCCTGACAGGAAGCAATCAGCCCCAGCATTTT. This encodes CASSPLTGSNQPQHF. The variable domain in full, with the rest retrieved from reference TRBV7-6 and TRBJ1-5, is GAGVSQSPRYKVTKRGQDVALRCDPISGHVSLYWYRQALGQGPEFLTYFNYEAQQDKSGLPNDRFSAERPEGSISTLTIQRTEQRDSAMYRCASSPLTGSNQPQHFGDGTRLSIL.

The V gene is TRBV9, the J gene TRBJ2-1; weak D call: TRBD1 (6 bases). Per the germline V gene, CDR1 is SGDLS and CDR2 is YYNGEE. CDR3 length equals 13 residues. V shed 2 bases and J shed 4 bases, with 7 bases lying between them. CDR3 sequence: CASSVTGYNEQFF. The CDR3 DNA reads as TGTGCCAGCAGCGTCACAGGGTACAATGAGCAGTTCTTC.